These T cell receptor beta chains were read from a single sample in a study of CD8 T cells in ankylosing spondylitis. MiXCR was run by TCRdb on the 5' RACE reads, yielding one entry per CDR3 protein. The repertoire holds about 300,000 distinct CDR3 sequences, approximately 10% seen once, with about a tenth in the top ten. The sample consisted of blood, either unsorted or a sorted T cell fraction (not recorded which). The source is a female donor with ankylosing spondylitis or in good health (not recorded which). Each CDR3 is given with its conserved first and last residue. The D gene is left open where the match is weak. Size is omitted from some rows. Given values are once, few, many or a class for expanded clones.

d_call: TRBD1
v_call: TRBV20-1
clone_size: many
j_call: TRBJ2-1
cdr3_length: 15
cdr3_nt: TGCAGTGCTAGAGATCGGAGACAGGGGTCCAATGAGCAGTTCTTC
cdr3_aa: CSARDRRQGSNEQFF

d_call: TRBD2
v_call: TRBV10-3
clone_size: many
j_call: TRBJ2-7
cdr3_length: 15
cdr3_nt: TGTGCCATCAGACCCAAGGGGAGGGATATCTACGAGCAGTACTTC
cdr3_aa: CAIRPKGRDIYEQYF

d_call: .
v_call: TRBV7-2
clone_size: many
j_call: TRBJ2-7
cdr3_length: 14
cdr3_nt: TGTGCCAGCAGCTTAGATTTGGGCATCTACGAGCAGTACTTC
cdr3_aa: CASSLDLGIYEQYF

d_call: .
v_call: TRBV3-1
clone_size: many
j_call: TRBJ1-2
cdr3_length: 14
cdr3_nt: TGTGCCAGCAGCCAAGGGTCGGCTAACTATGGCTACACCTTC
cdr3_aa: CASSQGSANYGYTF

d_call: .
v_call: TRBV5-1
clone_size: .
j_call: TRBJ2-5
cdr3_length: 12
cdr3_nt: TGCGCCAGCATCGGGACAAGGGGTGGCCAGTACTTC
cdr3_aa: CASIGTRGGQYF

d_call: .
v_call: TRBV5-1
clone_size: many
j_call: TRBJ2-3
cdr3_length: 14
cdr3_nt: TGCGCCAGCAGATCTGCGTCAAGCACAGATACGCAGTATTTT
cdr3_aa: CASRSASSTDTQYF

d_call: .
v_call: TRBV5-1
clone_size: .
j_call: TRBJ2-7
cdr3_length: 15
cdr3_nt: TGCGCCAGCAGCCCGAGGACGGGAACGAGCTACGAGCAGTACTTC
cdr3_aa: CASSPRTGTSYEQYF

d_call: .
v_call: TRBV4-1
clone_size: few
j_call: TRBJ2-7
cdr3_length: 15
cdr3_nt: TGCGCCAGCAGCCAGGCAGACAGCCAACCCTACGAGCAGTACTTC
cdr3_aa: CASSQADSQPYEQYF

d_call: .
v_call: TRBV30
clone_size: .
j_call: TRBJ2-7
cdr3_length: 14
cdr3_nt: TGTGCCTGGAGTCGTCTTGGGCCAGACTACGAGCAGTACTTC
cdr3_aa: CAWSRLGPDYEQYF

d_call: .
v_call: TRBV10-3
clone_size: many
j_call: TRBJ2-7
cdr3_length: 14
cdr3_nt: TGTGCCATCAGTGATGGCCCGGCTAGCGTGGAAAGGTACTTC
cdr3_aa: CAISDGPASVERYF

d_call: .
v_call: TRBV20-1
clone_size: many
j_call: TRBJ1-5
cdr3_length: 13
cdr3_nt: TGCAGTGCTAGAGGGGATAGCAATCAGCCCCAGCATTTT
cdr3_aa: CSARGDSNQPQHF

d_call: TRBD1
v_call: TRBV10-3
clone_size: many
j_call: TRBJ1-1
cdr3_length: 14
cdr3_nt: TGTGCCATCAGTGCGGCAGGGGGCGTCACTGAAGCTTTCTTT
cdr3_aa: CAISAAGGVTEAFF

d_call: TRBD2
v_call: TRBV28
clone_size: .
j_call: TRBJ2-3
cdr3_length: 15
cdr3_nt: TGTGCCAGCGGAACCGGGACTAGCGGGCGGGATACGCAGTATTTT
cdr3_aa: CASGTGTSGRDTQYF

d_call: .
v_call: TRBV28
clone_size: few
j_call: TRBJ1-3
cdr3_length: 14
cdr3_nt: TGTGCCAGCAGTTCGGGGACAAGCGGAAACACCATATATTTT
cdr3_aa: CASSSGTSGNTIYF

d_call: .
v_call: TRBV5-1
clone_size: many
j_call: TRBJ2-1
cdr3_length: 14
cdr3_nt: TGCGCCAGCAGCTTCCTACAGGGAGGAGATGAGCAGTTCTTC
cdr3_aa: CASSFLQGGDEQFF

d_call: .
v_call: TRBV20-1
clone_size: many
j_call: TRBJ2-1
cdr3_length: 17
cdr3_nt: TGCAGTGCCAAGATGGAGGCCCGTGGCTGGGGGATTGGTGAGCAGTTCTTC
cdr3_aa: CSAKMEARGWGIGEQFF

d_call: .
v_call: TRBV24-1
clone_size: few
j_call: TRBJ2-3
cdr3_length: 15
cdr3_nt: TGTGCCACCAGTGATTTGTGGGCCCGGGCAGATACGCAGTATTTT
cdr3_aa: CATSDLWARADTQYF

d_call: TRBD1
v_call: TRBV12-3/TRBV12-4
clone_size: many
j_call: TRBJ2-7
cdr3_length: 14
cdr3_nt: TGTGCCAGCAGGTCCACCGGGACAGGGAGCACGCAGTACTTC
cdr3_aa: CASRSTGTGSTQYF

d_call: .
v_call: TRBV27
clone_size: many
j_call: TRBJ2-4
cdr3_length: 15
cdr3_nt: TGTGCCAGCAGTTCGGATCACCTAGCCAAAAACATTCAGTACTTC
cdr3_aa: CASSSDHLAKNIQYF

d_call: TRBD2
v_call: TRBV29-1
clone_size: many
j_call: TRBJ2-5
cdr3_length: 13
cdr3_nt: TGCAGCGTCCGGGAGGGCCGTGGGGAGACCCAGTACTTC
cdr3_aa: CSVREGRGETQYF

d_call: .
v_call: TRBV2
clone_size: few
j_call: TRBJ2-1
cdr3_length: 13
cdr3_nt: TGTGCCAGCACACAATACACCTACAATGAGCAGTTCTTC
cdr3_aa: CASTQYTYNEQFF

d_call: .
v_call: TRBV7-3
clone_size: few
j_call: TRBJ2-1
cdr3_length: 14
cdr3_nt: TGTGCCAGCAGCTCCCTCCGGGACCACAATGAGCAGTTCTTC
cdr3_aa: CASSSLRDHNEQFF

d_call: TRBD1
v_call: TRBV20-1
clone_size: many
j_call: TRBJ1-6
cdr3_length: 18
cdr3_nt: TGCAGTGCCCGGAGGAGGACAGGGGACTTATTGGGTAATTCACCCCTCCACTTT
cdr3_aa: CSARRRTGDLLGNSPLHF

d_call: TRBD1
v_call: TRBV7-3
clone_size: .
j_call: TRBJ2-2
cdr3_length: 18
cdr3_nt: TGTGCCAGCAGCTTAAGAGTGGGGACAGGGCGTGACACCGGGGAGCTGTTTTTT
cdr3_aa: CASSLRVGTGRDTGELFF

d_call: .
v_call: TRBV24-1
clone_size: few
j_call: TRBJ1-2
cdr3_length: 12
cdr3_nt: TGTGCCACCAGCGTGGGTCCCTATGGCTACACCTTC
cdr3_aa: CATSVGPYGYTF

d_call: TRBD2
v_call: TRBV29-1
clone_size: .
j_call: TRBJ2-1
cdr3_length: 15
cdr3_nt: TGCAGCGTGATAGCGGGCCTCCCTCTCCACAATGAGCAGTTCTTC
cdr3_aa: CSVIAGLPLHNEQFF

d_call: TRBD2
v_call: TRBV3-1
clone_size: many
j_call: TRBJ2-3
cdr3_length: 16
cdr3_nt: TGTGCCAGCAGCCCCCGGACTAGCGGGGTTTCTGATACGCAGTATTTT
cdr3_aa: CASSPRTSGVSDTQYF

d_call: .
v_call: TRBV5-1
clone_size: many
j_call: TRBJ2-2
cdr3_length: 14
cdr3_nt: TGCGCCAGCAGCCGGACAGTGAACACCGGGGAGCTGTTTTTT
cdr3_aa: CASSRTVNTGELFF

d_call: TRBD1
v_call: TRBV12-3/TRBV12-4
clone_size: many
j_call: TRBJ1-6
cdr3_length: 14
cdr3_nt: TGTGCCAGCAGTCTTGGACAGGCAAATTCACCCCTCCACTTT
cdr3_aa: CASSLGQANSPLHF

d_call: TRBD2
v_call: TRBV5-1
clone_size: many
j_call: TRBJ2-2
cdr3_length: 15
cdr3_nt: TGCGCCAGCAGCATGACAGCGGGACACACCGGGGAGCTGTTTTTT
cdr3_aa: CASSMTAGHTGELFF

d_call: .
v_call: TRBV5-1
clone_size: many
j_call: TRBJ2-3
cdr3_length: 16
cdr3_nt: TGCGCCAGCAGCTTGGGTGGGAGCGCCCGCACAGATACGCAGTATTTT
cdr3_aa: CASSLGGSARTDTQYF

d_call: .
v_call: TRBV5-1
clone_size: few
j_call: TRBJ2-1
cdr3_length: 14
cdr3_nt: TGCGCCAGCAGCGCCCAGGGTGCGGGCAATGAGCAGTTCTTC
cdr3_aa: CASSAQGAGNEQFF

d_call: TRBD2
v_call: TRBV20-1
clone_size: many
j_call: TRBJ2-5
cdr3_length: 15
cdr3_nt: TGCAGTGCTAGAGATAATTGGGGGGGGTCTGAGACCCAGTACTTC
cdr3_aa: CSARDNWGGSETQYF

d_call: TRBD2
v_call: TRBV5-1
clone_size: few
j_call: TRBJ2-1
cdr3_length: 19
cdr3_nt: TGCGCCAGCAGGTATCGGGCGGGGGGCTCGGACCTGCCCTACAATGAGCAGTTCTTC
cdr3_aa: CASRYRAGGSDLPYNEQFF

d_call: .
v_call: TRBV28
clone_size: many
j_call: TRBJ2-1
cdr3_length: 13
cdr3_nt: TGTGCCAGCAGAAGAAAGGTTCTACCTGAGCAGTTCTTC
cdr3_aa: CASRRKVLPEQFF

d_call: .
v_call: TRBV7-9
clone_size: few
j_call: TRBJ2-2
cdr3_length: 13
cdr3_nt: TGTGCCAGCAGCTTGCTCCATACCGGGGAGCTGTTTTTT
cdr3_aa: CASSLLHTGELFF

d_call: TRBD1
v_call: TRBV20-1
clone_size: .
j_call: TRBJ1-4
cdr3_length: 15
cdr3_nt: TGCAGTGCTATCGACAGGGGAGGGGCTGATGAAAAACTGTTTTTT
cdr3_aa: CSAIDRGGADEKLFF

d_call: .
v_call: TRBV7-2
clone_size: many
j_call: TRBJ2-1
cdr3_length: 11
cdr3_nt: TGTGCCAGCGCGGAATACAATGAGCAGTTCTTC
cdr3_aa: CASAEYNEQFF

d_call: .
v_call: TRBV5-1
clone_size: many
j_call: TRBJ2-3
cdr3_length: 13
cdr3_nt: TGCGCCAGCAGCTTTACAGTAACAGATACGCAGTATTTT
cdr3_aa: CASSFTVTDTQYF

d_call: .
v_call: TRBV9
clone_size: many
j_call: TRBJ2-3
cdr3_length: 14
cdr3_nt: TGTGCCAGCACGCCAGAGGGAATCACAGATACGCAGTATTTT
cdr3_aa: CASTPEGITDTQYF

d_call: TRBD1
v_call: TRBV7-2
clone_size: .
j_call: TRBJ1-5
cdr3_length: 15
cdr3_nt: TGTGCCAGCAGCGACCAGGGGGCGTTTGGTCAGCCCCAGCATTTT
cdr3_aa: CASSDQGAFGQPQHF

d_call: TRBD1
v_call: TRBV24-1
clone_size: .
j_call: TRBJ2-3
cdr3_length: 17
cdr3_nt: TGTGCCACCAGTGATCCTGCAGGGGGCCGGGGCACAGATACGCAGTATTTT
cdr3_aa: CATSDPAGGRGTDTQYF

d_call: .
v_call: TRBV7-6
clone_size: many
j_call: TRBJ1-5
cdr3_length: 15
cdr3_nt: TGTGCCAGCAGCCCCTCCTTGGGTGGCAATCAGCCCCAGCATTTT
cdr3_aa: CASSPSLGGNQPQHF

d_call: .
v_call: TRBV12-3/TRBV12-4
clone_size: many
j_call: TRBJ1-1
cdr3_length: 14
cdr3_nt: TGTGCCAGCACTTCCCTGTGGGAGAACACTGAAGCTTTCTTT
cdr3_aa: CASTSLWENTEAFF

d_call: .
v_call: TRBV7-9
clone_size: many
j_call: TRBJ2-3
cdr3_length: 12
cdr3_nt: TGTGCCAGCAGCTCCCCAACGGATACGCAGTATTTT
cdr3_aa: CASSSPTDTQYF

d_call: .
v_call: TRBV7-3
clone_size: many
j_call: TRBJ2-3
cdr3_length: 13
cdr3_nt: TGTGCCAGCAGCTTAACCGGCCCAGATACGCAGTATTTT
cdr3_aa: CASSLTGPDTQYF

d_call: .
v_call: TRBV20-1
clone_size: .
j_call: TRBJ2-7
cdr3_length: 17
cdr3_nt: TGCAGTGCTAGAGATAATTACAAAGGACAACCCCGTTACGAGCAGTACTTC
cdr3_aa: CSARDNYKGQPRYEQYF

d_call: .
v_call: TRBV5-1
clone_size: many
j_call: TRBJ1-1
cdr3_length: 15
cdr3_nt: TGCGCCAGCAGCTTTCGGGGGGAACCGAACACTGAAGCTTTCTTT
cdr3_aa: CASSFRGEPNTEAFF

d_call: .
v_call: TRBV5-1
clone_size: .
j_call: TRBJ2-3
cdr3_length: 13
cdr3_nt: TGCGCCAGCAGCTTTAGACAGGCAGATACGCAGTATTTT
cdr3_aa: CASSFRQADTQYF